This passage covers 20 T cell receptor beta chains from one sample sequenced in a study of blood T cell repertoires in COVID-19. Data came from immunoSEQ multiplex PCR; TCRdb stores just in-frame clones and leaves some out. Of 200,000 to 250,000 clones in the sample, approximately 80% were seen once. The specimen was PBMCs or T cells enriched from blood (not recorded which). The source of these receptors is a man aged 60-69 years who had recovered from COVID-19.

The CDR3: CASTRGASGGAFEQFF. Here the CDR3 DNA reads TGCGCCAGCACCCGCGGGGCTAGCGGGGGGGCCTTTGAGCAGTTCTTC. This chain joins TRBV5-1 and TRBJ2-1; 12 bases line up with TRBD2. This CDR3 is 16 amino acids long. Trimming at V came to 6 bases and at J to 9 bases, leaving 13 bases not matched to a gene. Germline values: CDR1 SGHRS, CDR2 YFSETQ.

Ten or more counts support this clone. The same CDR3 is also encoded by other DNA sequences in this sample. The J gene is TRBJ1-3, the V gene TRBV6-5, with D unclear. Germline-derived CDR1 and CDR2 are MNHEY and SVGAGI. The CDR3 loop spans 13 amino acids. The V end lost 7 bases, the J end lost 0 bases, and 7 bases lay between the germline ends. Written as DNA, the CDR3 is TGTGCCAGCATTTTGAGCTCTGGAAACACCATATATTTT. As protein: CASILSSGNTIYF.

The chain carries TRBV6-2 or TRBV6-3 and TRBJ2-7, with D maybe TRBD2 (6 bases). The CDR3 consists of 13 residues. Germline V CDR1 and CDR2: MNHEY, SVGEGT. V lost 1 base and J 4 bases, leaving 8 bases between the germline ends. The CDR3 loop reads CASSYFGGYEQYF. Here the CDR3 DNA reads TGTGCCAGCAGTTACTTCGGGGGATACGAGCAGTACTTC.

In this sample, this clone turned up once. One end of the junction varies from germline; a read error may be responsible. This chain links TRBV6-1 with TRBJ1-1, with 7 bases lining up with TRBD1. The CDR3 totals 15 residues. Germline values: CDR1 MNHNS, CDR2 SASEGT. CDR3 protein: CASREGGKGATEAFF. DNA for the CDR3: TGTGCCAGCAGGGAAGGGGGCAAGGGGGCCACTGAAGCTTTCTTT.

This clone was seen only once. This chain joins TRBV7-2 and TRBJ2-2; D gene unclear. Trimming took 2 bases from V and 3 from J, leaving 7 bases between them. The CDR3 length is 14 residues. Germline lookup yields CDR1 SGHTA and CDR2 FQGNSA. The CDR3 nucleotides read TGTGCCAGCAGCTTACGCGTGGACACCGGGGAGCTGTTTTTT. Translated, it gives CASSLRVDTGELFF.

This chain joins TRBV19 and TRBJ2-7; TRBD2 matches at 7 bases. With V trimmed by 3 bases and J by 4 bases, 6 bases remained unmatched. The CDR3 length is 14 residues. Germline CDR1 LNHDA, CDR2 SQIVND (reference sequence). The CDR3 nucleotides are TGTGCCAGTAGTATGGGCCTCGGGGGGTACGAGCAGTACTTC. It is translated as CASSMGLGGYEQYF.

The V call is TRBV11-3, the J call TRBJ2-1; D remains ambiguous. This CDR3 is 12 amino acids long. Deletions cut 1 base from V and 8 bases from J, with 6 bases between. Germline V lookup: CDR1 SGHNT, CDR2 YENEEA. The CDR3 region is CASSLGRDEQFF. The DNA of the CDR3 is TGTGCCAGCAGCTTAGGCCGGGATGAGCAGTTCTTC.

On this clone: Other DNA sequences in this specimen translate into the identical CDR3. The rearrangement links TRBV11-2 to TRBJ2-5; no clear D gene. In germline, CDR1 is SGHAT, CDR2 FQNNGV. This CDR3 is 13 amino acids long. Trimming left V 5 bases short and J 2 bases short, with 9 bases between. The CDR3 nucleotides read TGTGCCAGCAGCCTAGGGCGGCAAGAGACCCAGTACTTC. It encodes CASSLGRQETQYF.

The CDR3 sequence is CASSSGQGRGYTF. CDR3 in DNA: TGTGCCAGCAGCTCTGGACAGGGGCGAGGCTACACCTTC. The genes are TRBV7-3 and TRBJ1-2, with 9 bases identical to TRBD1. The V and J ends lost 4 bases and 8 bases, in that order; junction bases with no gene match: 5. The CDR3 loop spans 13 amino acids. The V gene's germline CDR1 is SGHTA and CDR2 FQGTGA.

This clone was found once. The CDR3 nucleotides read TGTGCCAGCAGCTCCGGACTAGCGACAGATACGCAGTATTTT. It is translated as CASSSGLATDTQYF. The V gene is TRBV7-2, the J gene TRBJ2-3; TRBD2 agrees at 9 bases. Germline V lookup: CDR1 SGHTA, CDR2 FQGNSA. The CDR3 is 14 amino acids. V lost 4 bases to trimming and J lost 3 bases; unmatched junction nucleotides: 2.

The chain uses TRBV7-2 and TRBJ1-6; possible D gene TRBD1, 5 bases. The germline V gene encodes CDR1 SGHTA and CDR2 FQGNSA. The CDR3 runs to 14 residues. The germline V and J ends were trimmed by 3 bases and 8 bases, with 11 bases remaining between them. The CDR3 loop is CASSLKGTDSPLHF. The DNA for the CDR3 is TGTGCCAGCAGCTTGAAGGGGACTGATTCACCCCTCCACTTT.

This clone showed up just once. The rearrangement links TRBV5-1 to TRBJ2-2; no firm D call. Germline V gene sequence: CDR1 SGHRS, CDR2 YFSETQ. Trimming took 0 bases from V and 4 from J, leaving 10 bases between them. The CDR3 length is 15 residues. The CDR3 DNA is TGCGCCAGCAGCTTGGGGCAGGTTACCACCGGGGAGCTGTTTTTT. It is translated as CASSLGQVTTGELFF.

The gene calls are TRBV14 and TRBJ2-7, with 8 bases matching TRBD1. This CDR3 is built from 16 residues. Germline V lookup: CDR1 SGHDN, CDR2 FVKESK. V gave up 0 bases and J gave up 1 base; unmatched junction bases: 5. The CDR3 DNA follows: TGTGCCAGCAGCCAAGACGGGACAGGCAGATCCTACGAGCAGTACTTC. Its translation is CASSQDGTGRSYEQYF.

The chain is built from TRBV6-1 and TRBJ2-2, with TRBD2 identical over 10 bases. Germline V CDR1 and CDR2: MNHNS, SASEGT. There are 16 residues in the CDR3. J was trimmed by 4 bases and V by 2 bases; bases with no gene match: 4. The CDR3 DNA reads TGTGCCAGCAGTGAACGGTCTAGCGGGGGCACCGGGGAGCTGTTTTTT. It translates to CASSERSSGGTGELFF.

The chain carries TRBV7-2 and TRBJ2-1, with 11 bases aligning to TRBD2. CDR3 length: 17 amino acids. Germline V gives CDR1 SGHTA, CDR2 FQGNSA. With V trimmed by 2 bases and J by 6 bases, 9 bases remained unmatched. CDR3 nucleotides: TGTGCCAGCAGCTTATTCCTTAGCGGGGGGGGGCGCAATGAGCAGTTCTTC. Translating it yields CASSLFLSGGGRNEQFF. The complete variable domain, with remaining parts taken from reference TRBV7-2 and TRBJ2-1, reads GAGVSQSPSNKVTEKGKDVELRCDPISGHTALYWYRQSLGQGLEFLIYFQGNSAPDKSGLPSDRFSAERTGGSVSTLTIQRTQQEDSAVYLCASSLFLSGGGRNEQFFGPGTRLTVL.

The chain recombines TRBV2 with TRBJ1-6, with 9 bases that match TRBD1. The CDR3 has 15 residues. Trimming cost V 3 bases and J 5 bases; bases outside gene matches: 2. CDR1 and CDR2 from the germline V gene are SNHLY and FYNNEI. The CDR3 spells CASSERTGDNSPLHF. The CDR3 DNA reads as TGTGCCAGCAGTGAGAGGACAGGGGATAATTCACCCCTCCACTTT.

The rearrangement uses TRBV10-3 and TRBJ2-1; 7 positions match TRBD1. This CDR3 comprises 16 residues. Germline CDR1 is ENHRY and CDR2 is SYGVKD. Trimming at V came to 3 bases and at J to 1 base, leaving 6 bases not matched to a gene. CDR3 in amino acids: CAISDGQAGSYNEQFF. DNA of the CDR3: TGTGCCATCAGTGATGGACAGGCCGGTTCCTACAATGAGCAGTTCTTC.

The chain has TRBV7-2 and TRBJ2-7, with 7 bases fitting TRBD1. With V trimmed by 5 bases and J by 5 bases, 9 bases remained unmatched. The CDR3 is 14 amino acids. Germline CDR1 and CDR2: SGHTA and FQGNSA. The CDR3 region has the DNA TGTGCCAGCAGCAGAAGACAGGGTTTTGACGAGCAGTACTTC. This sequence encodes CASSRRQGFDEQYF.

The chain couples TRBV6-5 to TRBJ2-1; the D gene is possibly TRBD2 (6 bases). V shed 4 bases and J shed 7 bases, with 17 bases lying between them. CDR1 is MNHEY, CDR2 SVGAGI, per germline. This CDR3 contains 15 residues. CDR3 nucleotide sequence: TGTGCCAGCAGTTTAGGTTTTACTAGCAGGAATGAGCAGTTCTTC. Protein: CASSLGFTSRNEQFF.

This clone came up many times. The genes are TRBV18 and TRBJ2-7; 9 nucleotides line up with TRBD1. Looked up from germline, CDR1 is KGHSH and CDR2 is LQKENI. J lost 3 bases, V lost 1 base, and 1 base had no gene match. This CDR3 spans 14 amino acids. The DNA of the CDR3 is TGTGCCAGCTCACCACTGGGACAGGGCTACGAGCAGTACTTC. It is translated as CASSPLGQGYEQYF.